What follows are 23 T cell receptor beta chains derived from one specimen sequenced in a study of PD-1 blockade in classical Hodgkin lymphoma. Clones were sequenced by immunoSEQ multiplex PCR, and TCRdb holds only the in-frame ones, with some missing. The sample has tens of thousands of clones, around 75% seen once. The time point is: cycle 4 day 1 (C4D1), after 5 to 7 weeks of nivolumab. No patient escaped relapse after autologous stem cell transplantation, and brentuximab vedotin exposure varied. Magnetic negative selection purified CD4+ T cells from thawed PBMCs. This specimen was CD4+ T cells from blood, taken before the fourth cycle of nivolumab. All receptors come from a human donor with classical Hodgkin lymphoma.

This sequence joins TRBV6-5 and TRBJ1-1; D gene ambiguous. The CDR3 is 13 amino acids. Per germline, CDR1 MNHEY and CDR2 SVGAGI. The V gene lost 6 bases and the J gene lost 1 base, with 9 bases spanning the gap. This CDR3 reads CASRWSGNTEAFF. Written as DNA, the CDR3 is TGTGCCAGCAGGTGGTCGGGGAACACTGAAGCTTTCTTT.

The chain combines TRBV9 with TRBJ1-2, with TRBD1 matching over 7 bases. This CDR3 contains 14 residues. Germline CDR1 and CDR2: SGDLS and YYNGEE. The ends lost 0 bases at V and 8 bases at J; junction bases unmatched: 7. Here the CDR3 reads CASSVVDRAGGYTF. CDR3 DNA sequence: TGTGCCAGCAGCGTAGTAGACAGGGCCGGGGGCTACACCTTC.

The genes are TRBV19 and TRBJ1-5, with a tentative D call TRBD1 (6 bases). The V gene's germline CDR1 is LNHDA and CDR2 SQIVND (reference sequence). Trimming removed 7 bases at V and 2 bases at J, with 21 bases between. The CDR3 has 17 amino acids. The CDR3 reads CASNPITGFGGNQPQHF. The CDR3 DNA is TGTGCCAGTAATCCAATCACAGGGTTCGGGGGCAATCAGCCCCAGCATTTT. Full variable domain (rest looked up from reference TRBV19 and TRBJ1-5): DGGITQSPKYLFRKEGQNVTLSCEQNLNHDAMYWYRQDPGQGLRLIYYSQIVNDFQKGDIAEGYSVSREKKESFPLTVTSAQKNPTAFYLCASNPITGFGGNQPQHFGDGTRLSIL.

The CDR3 is CASSRTGLHSPLHF. CDR3 sequence (DNA): TGTGCCAGTAGCAGGACAGGGCTGCATTCACCCCTCCACTTT. V is TRBV19 and J is TRBJ1-6, with 8 bases that match TRBD1. From germline, CDR1 is LNHDA and CDR2 SQIVND (reference sequence). V shed 6 bases and J 8 bases; nucleotides not matched to a gene: 6. This CDR3 spans 14 amino acids. The full variable domain, with the rest looked up from reference TRBV19 and TRBJ1-6, is DGGITQSPKYLFRKEGQNVTLSCEQNLNHDAMYWYRQDPGQGLRLIYYSQIVNDFQKGDIAEGYSVSREKKESFPLTVTSAQKNPTAFYLCASSRTGLHSPLHFGNGTRLTVT.

V and J are TRBV4-2 and TRBJ1-6, with D possibly being TRBD1 (6 bases). Trimming took off 0 bases at V and 9 bases at J, with 12 bases between the two ends. The CDR3 is 15 residues long. CDR1 LGHNA and CDR2 YNFKEQ come from the germline V gene. CDR3 protein: CASSQDQQGSSPLHF. For the CDR3, the DNA is TGTGCCAGCAGCCAAGATCAACAGGGATCTTCACCCCTCCACTTT.

The chain joins TRBV7-7 to TRBJ2-1; perhaps TRBD1 as D (6 bases). Between the trimmed V and J ends, which lost 4 bases and 7 bases, there was a span of 17 bases. Germline CDR1 is SSHAT and CDR2 is FNYEAQ (reference sequence). CDR3 length equals 15 residues. The CDR3 region is CASSSLSTGSNEQFF. In DNA form, the CDR3 reads TGTGCCAGCAGCTCGCTATCGACAGGATCTAATGAGCAGTTCTTC.

This chain links TRBV29-1 with TRBJ1-2; a possible D gene is TRBD1 (6 bases). The CDR3 runs to 12 residues. Trimming removed 6 bases from V and 3 bases from J, with 11 bases in between. CDR1 is SQVTM, CDR2 ANQGSEA, per germline. This chain's CDR3 is CSVGGQDYGYTF. CDR3 DNA: TGCAGCGTGGGGGGGCAGGACTATGGCTACACCTTC.

V and J are TRBV30 and TRBJ2-7; tentative D call: TRBD2 (6 bases). The CDR3 has 12 amino acids. V shed 7 bases and J shed 2 bases, with 12 bases lying between them. Germline V CDR1 and CDR2: GTSNPN, SVGIG (reference sequence). In nucleotides, the CDR3 is TGTGCCTCCACTCGGACTACCTACGAGCAGTACTTC. It codes for CASTRTTYEQYF.

The chain recombines TRBV11-3 with TRBJ1-1; 7 bases map to TRBD1. Germline assignment: CDR1 SGHNT and CDR2 YENEEA. The CDR3 extends over 15 amino acids. V shed 5 bases and J 5 bases; nucleotides not matched to a gene: 11. In DNA, the CDR3 is TGTGCCAGCAGCCCCCGAAGCACAGGGGAAACTGAAGCTTTCTTT. This gives the protein CASSPRSTGETEAFF.

The rearrangement joins TRBV7-8 to TRBJ2-7; TRBD1 matches at 7 bases. The CDR3 consists of 14 residues. V gave up 0 bases and J gave up 3 bases; unmatched junction bases: 2. Germline-derived CDR1 and CDR2 are SGHVS and FQNEAQ. In DNA form, the CDR3 reads TGTGCCAGCAGCTTAGCGACAGGGAGCTACGAGCAGTACTTC. It specifies CASSLATGSYEQYF. The complete variable domain, with remaining parts taken from reference TRBV7-8 and TRBJ2-7, reads GAGVSQSPRYKVAKRGQDVALRCDPISGHVSLFWYQQALGQGPEFLTYFQNEAQLDKSGLPSDRFFAERPEGSVSTLKIQRTQQEDSAVYLCASSLATGSYEQYFGPGTRLTVT.

V usage is TRBV7-2 and J usage is TRBJ1-2, with a tentative D call TRBD1 (5 bases). The CDR3 has 15 residues. The germline V gene encodes CDR1 SGHTA and CDR2 FQGNSA. The V end was cut by 5 bases, the J end by 4 bases, with 17 bases between. The CDR3 spells CASSLTHRGSYGYTF. In nucleotides, the CDR3 is TGTGCCAGCAGCCTTACCCATCGGGGGAGCTATGGCTACACCTTC. Based on the CDR3 plus reference TRBV7-2 and TRBJ1-2, the full variable domain is GAGVSQSPSNKVTEKGKDVELRCDPISGHTALYWYRQSLGQGLEFLIYFQGNSAPDKSGLPSDRFSAERTGGSVSTLTIQRTQQEDSAVYLCASSLTHRGSYGYTFGSGTRLTVV.

The CDR3 DNA reads as TGTGCCAGCAGGGGCGGGGACGACCAAGAGACCCAGTACTTC. Translated, it gives CASRGGDDQETQYF. The rearrangement joins TRBV6-5 to TRBJ2-5, with a possible D match to TRBD2 (6 bases). Germline assignment: CDR1 MNHEY and CDR2 SVGAGI. V was trimmed by 6 bases and J by 0 bases, leaving 11 bases between them. This CDR3 region has 14 residues.

This clone was seen only a few times. The chain combines TRBV6-5 with TRBJ1-3; the match to TRBD1 covers 8 bases. V trimming: 5 bases; J trimming: 3 bases; junction bases outside the gene matches: 6. Germline CDR1 and CDR2: MNHEY and SVGAGI. This CDR3 has 15 residues. The CDR3 is CASSKTGVGGNTIYF. CDR3 sequence (DNA): TGTGCCAGCAGTAAGACAGGGGTTGGTGGAAACACCATATATTTT.

This sequence joins TRBV27 and TRBJ2-5; D is uncertain. Germline CDR1 MNHEY, CDR2 SMNVEV (reference sequence). The length of the CDR3 is 16 residues. V lost 2 bases and J 2 bases, leaving 15 bases between the germline ends. CDR3 sequence (DNA): TGTGCCAGCAGTTTAAGTAGTAGCTGGGGTCAAGAGACCCAGTACTTC. Amino acids: CASSLSSSWGQETQYF.

This clone is medium-sized in the sample. The chain carries TRBV7-2 and TRBJ2-5; 7 bases fit TRBD2. Germline values: CDR1 SGHTA, CDR2 FQGNSA. Unmatched junction bases numbered 7, after V lost 5 bases and J lost 1 base. This CDR3 comprises 15 residues. The CDR3 DNA reads as TGTGCCAGCAGCATAAGTCTAGCGGTCCAAGAGACCCAGTACTTC. This sequence encodes CASSISLAVQETQYF.

This clone was detected a few times. The chain is built from TRBV30 and TRBJ1-2, with D perhaps matching TRBD1 (6 bases). The V gene's germline CDR1 is GTSNPN and CDR2 SVGIG (reference sequence). V dropped 3 bases and J dropped 5 bases, with 25 bases sitting between them. The CDR3 loop spans 17 amino acids. In DNA form, the CDR3 reads TGTGCCTGGAGGCCCGGCAGGGGCCTTTTCTCTCGTTATGGCTACACCTTC. Amino acids: CAWRPGRGLFSRYGYTF.

The chain's CDR3 is CASSMGGVGATEAFF. In DNA form, the CDR3 reads TGTGCCAGTAGTATGGGCGGAGTGGGGGCCACTGAAGCTTTCTTT. V gene TRBV19 combines with J gene TRBJ1-1, with a weak D call TRBD1 (6 bases). The CDR3 extends over 15 amino acids. Deletions cut 3 bases from V and 4 bases from J, with 15 bases between. The V gene's germline CDR1 is LNHDA and CDR2 SQIVND (reference sequence).

This sequence joins TRBV18 and TRBJ1-4; 9 bases are shared with TRBD1. Unmatched junction bases numbered 19, after V lost 4 bases and J lost 4 bases. CDR1 and CDR2 (germline): KGHSH, LQKENI. The CDR3 totals 20 residues. The CDR3 region is CASSRNTWTGDSKHNEKLFF. The CDR3 DNA reads TGTGCCAGCTCACGAAACACTTGGACAGGGGACTCCAAACATAATGAAAAACTGTTTTTT.

This sequence joins TRBV7-2 and TRBJ1-5; 7 nucleotides line up with TRBD1. V was pared by 6 bases and J by 5 bases, with 10 bases of the junction left unmatched. There are 15 residues in the CDR3. Germline CDR1 is SGHTA and CDR2 is FQGNSA. The CDR3 here is CASSRGQVRDQPQHF. The CDR3, as DNA: TGTGCCAGCAGTCGAGGACAGGTTCGGGATCAGCCCCAGCATTTT. Full variable domain (rest looked up from reference TRBV7-2 and TRBJ1-5): GAGVSQSPSNKVTEKGKDVELRCDPISGHTALYWYRQSLGQGLEFLIYFQGNSAPDKSGLPSDRFSAERTGGSVSTLTIQRTQQEDSAVYLCASSRGQVRDQPQHFGDGTRLSIL.

The chain joins TRBV7-2 to TRBJ1-1; the match to TRBD1 covers 10 bases. The CDR3 extends over 14 amino acids. Germline V gene sequence: CDR1 SGHTA, CDR2 FQGNSA. After removal of 6 bases from V and 3 bases from J, the junction contained 4 bases not matched to a gene. CDR3 loop: CASRWTGGDTEAFF. The CDR3, as DNA: TGTGCCAGCAGGTGGACAGGGGGGGACACTGAAGCTTTCTTT.

The V and J genes are TRBV5-4 and TRBJ1-1; D remains ambiguous. This CDR3 has 14 residues. From germline, CDR1 is SGHNT and CDR2 YYREEE (reference sequence). V lost 0 bases, J lost 1 base, and 7 bases lay in between. CDR3 DNA: TGTGCCAGCAGCTTGGAGGCAGGGAACACTGAAGCTTTCTTT. Protein sequence: CASSLEAGNTEAFF.

The V call is TRBV28, the J call TRBJ1-1, with D perhaps matching TRBD1 (5 bases). V lost 11 bases and J 1 base, leaving 8 bases between the germline ends. The CDR3 runs 11 residues. Germline V gene data show CDR1 as MDHEN and CDR2 as SYDVKM. CDR3 DNA: TGTGCCGGGGCCGGGAACACTGAAGCTTTCTTT. Its protein is CAGAGNTEAFF.

Here the CDR3 DNA reads TGTGCCAGCAGGAGAGGGACAGGGGTCGAGCAGTACTTC. Translating gives CASRRGTGVEQYF. The chain is built from TRBV28 and TRBJ2-7; 10 bases match TRBD1. V was clipped by 6 bases and J by 6 bases; unmatched bases: 5. Germline V CDR1 and CDR2: MDHEN, SYDVKM. This CDR3 has 13 amino acids.